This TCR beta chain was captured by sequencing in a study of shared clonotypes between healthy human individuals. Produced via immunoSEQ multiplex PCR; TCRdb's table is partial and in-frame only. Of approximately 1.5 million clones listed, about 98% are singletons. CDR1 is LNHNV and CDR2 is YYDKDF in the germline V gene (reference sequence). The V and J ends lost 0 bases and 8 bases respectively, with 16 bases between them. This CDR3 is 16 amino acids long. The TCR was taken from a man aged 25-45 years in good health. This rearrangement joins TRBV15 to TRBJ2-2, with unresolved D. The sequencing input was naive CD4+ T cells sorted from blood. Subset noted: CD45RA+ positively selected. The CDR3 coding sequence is TGTGCCACCAGCAGAGATACGTTTTTGGCGCGGGGGGAGCTGTTTTTT. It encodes CATSRDTFLARGELFF. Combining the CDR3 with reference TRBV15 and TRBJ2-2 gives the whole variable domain DAMVIQNPRYQVTQFGKPVTLSCSQTLNHNVMYWYQQKSSQAPKLLFHYYDKDFNNEADTPDNFQSRRPNTSFCFLDIRSPGLGDTAMYLCATSRDTFLARGELFFGEGSRLTVL.